The source of this T cell receptor beta chain is a study of cytomegalovirus exposure and HLA in healthy donors (TCRdb year 2017). Looking at the study overall: An earlier analysis of some 620 of the donors reported approximately 260 Gb of sequence data and around 110 million unique TCR beta sequences obtained from roughly 170 million T cells. A later genetic analysis used genome-wide SNP genotypes for about three fifths of the roughly 700 donors, treating that subset as a discovery cohort. A later analysis re-examined previously published TCR beta repertoires from roughly 720 donors and added high-resolution HLA genotyping to investigate patterns of TCR occurrence. The number of typed donors differed by locus: about 620-630 for A, B, C, DRB1 and DQB1; 500 to 550 for DQA1; around 580 for DPA1; and around 490 for DPB1. In addition to the first cohort of hundreds of subjects, a separate validation cohort of 130 or so different subjects was used. Of the roughly 400 genotyped donors, about 80% fell in the genetic ancestry cluster associated with self-reported Caucasian donors. Roughly 300 gigabases of sequencing data and roughly 90 million unique TCR sequences were included in an early release covering 500 to 750 HLA-typed donors. Every discovery cohort repertoire had been produced on one sequencing platform. The study used immunosequencing to profile the T cell repertoires of several hundred subjects and linked those repertoires to cytomegalovirus serostatus. High-throughput TCR immunosequencing, statistical association of individual TCRs with disease status, and machine learning were combined to predict cytomegalovirus infection status. Class I and class II HLA loci were covered by the typing at four-digit resolution. The later analysis used no new phenotypic data to find candidate immune exposures, relying instead on TCR beta sequences and their occurrence across donors. The study aimed to test whether cataloging public T cell receptors could reveal signatures of past pathogen exposure. Among 350 to 400 genotyped donors of the cohort, an average of around 240,000 unique TCR beta nucleotide sequences were sequenced per donor, roughly 20% of them non-productive. Donor age, sex, ethnicity and CMV serostatus were compiled alongside the repertoire data. Roughly 5 DR-DQ haplotypes were handled as single units for association and clustering because linkage in the cohort was strong. An earlier analysis of approximately 640 of the donors applied high-throughput TCR beta sequencing to assess whether each TCR beta V gene segment acted as functional or pseudogenic. Paper-wide results and their limitations: A later analysis found that most CMV-associated TCR beta chains appeared HLA-restricted, with HLA associations seemingly driven largely by CMV exposure. Compared with the approximately 600-donor mean, donors in an Asian-associated ancestry cluster had fewer N-insertions in productive TCRs, according to a later genetic analysis. A later analysis associated about 16,000 TCR beta sequences with specific HLA alleles at a false discovery rate of 0.05. A further reported finding was that TCR beta sequences accurately predicted the HLA-A and HLA-B alleles for most subjects in the first cohort. Most TCR sequences were seen in very few donors, while some public TCRs were found in many individuals. The only immune exposure information available for the cohort was CMV serostatus. A total of about 150 TCR beta chains were listed by the study as associated with cytomegalovirus. Broadly in line with IMGT annotations, most TCR beta V segments showed up in productive rearrangements about 90% or about 30% of the time in an earlier analysis of 587 of the donors. According to the authors, the approach could potentially be generalized to other disease states and immunological phenotypes. A group of highly shared sequence variants was considered likely to be a technical artifact of the sequencing pipeline. An association between a missense DCLRE1C variant and V-gene and J-gene trimming of TCR beta chains was found in a later genetic analysis and replicated in an independent cohort. Because some donors lacked HLA typing at each locus, the association tests relied only on the typed subset. The classifier was reported to diagnose cytomegalovirus status with high specificity and sensitivity in both the original and validation cohorts. Sequencing depth was assumed to be roughly uniform across donors in the presence/absence analyses, though that assumption may not hold. When HLA alleles, especially DR and DQ, strongly co-occurred, TCR associations were difficult to assign to individual alleles. Because counts were too low, roughly 18 rarely observed V segments, including chromosome 9 orphons, were left out of the earlier analysis of some 640 of the donors. Linkage disequilibrium might explain the correlated functional status among segregating V segments, but an unknown experimental factor could not be ruled out. A later analysis found that HLA-associated TCR beta chains were more clonally expanded and had lower generation probabilities than equally common non-associated chains. The 87-base-pair reads could not distinguish some IMGT-functional V segments, including TRBV6-2 and TRBV6-3, so those segments were excluded. This cohort had only TCR beta chains sequenced, and the lack of alpha or paired-chain data limited which features could be detected. Three of the identified cytomegalovirus-associated TCR beta chains were confirmed in vitro to be specific for cytomegalovirus antigens. Several of the top co-occurrence clusters appeared to be linked to parvovirus B19, influenza, CMV and Epstein-Barr virus, according to a later analysis. In a later analysis, TCR association rates were found to vary across HLA loci, with the most associated TCRs seen for DRB1 alleles and the fewest for HLA-C alleles.

The cohort comprised some 680 healthy bone marrow donors. At the time of sampling, every cohort member was nominally healthy, though immune exposures that went unrecorded were likely present. The donor tested CMV seronegative and was one of the 352 seronegative cohort members. Every donor gave a peripheral blood sample, and the peripheral blood mononuclear cells from that sample were used for TCR beta sequencing. The Qiagen DNeasy Blood Extraction Kit was used to extract genomic DNA from the blood cell samples. Libraries were made using the immunoSEQ multiplex PCR assay. The multiplex PCR relied on a mix of 60 forward primers for TCR Vbeta segments and 13 reverse primers for TCR Jbeta segments. The CDR3 region of rearranged TCR beta genes was amplified from genomic DNA with a multiplex PCR assay. The amplified TCR beta libraries were sequenced on the Illumina HiSeq System as 87-base-pair reads. As for the authors' bioinformatics: A later analysis counted about 80 million unique TCR beta chains across the 550 to 750 repertoires, and 9 million to 14 million of these chains were shared by at least two donors. Raw reads were error-corrected and collapsed into unique sequences by a nearest-neighbor algorithm in which closely related sequences were merged to remove PCR and sequencing errors. Alignment of CDR3 sequences to IMGT reference sequences was used to assign V, D and J gene segments. Each retained sequence needed at least a six-nucleotide match to both a V gene segment and a J gene segment. A rearrangement was called productive if the CDR3 had no stop codons and remained in frame with V and J, and every other rearrangement was called non-productive. Following IMGT convention, CDR3 was defined as the stretch from the second conserved V-encoded cysteine up to the conserved J-encoded phenylalanine. The earlier analysis of fewer than 750 of the donors excluded sequences that lacked an unambiguous match to a single V gene segment. An earlier analysis of a few hundred of the donors called V segments functional above 56.7% productive rearrangements and segregating when the between-donor standard deviation exceeded 5%. To diagnose cytomegalovirus status from the catalog of TCR beta chain sequences, a statistical classification framework was built. In a later analysis, TCR nucleotide sequences were compared against IMGT/GENE-DB human TR gene sequences so that V and J genes could be assigned. A later analysis assigned CDR3 sequences and most-parsimonious VDJ recombination scenarios with the TCRdist pipeline. A later analysis defined each TCR beta chain by its CDR3 amino acid sequence plus V-gene family, and excluded reads lacking a unique V-gene family. As a way to deal with suspected cross-contamination and a sequencing artifact, a later analysis dropped hundreds of nucleotide sequences that were highly shared and had low generation probability. In a later analysis, a clonal expansion index for each public chain was calculated from normalized within-repertoire ranks of inferred template counts. In a later analysis, generation probabilities were computed using a VDJ recombination model fitted to out-of-frame rearrangements, and the results were checked against IGoR. Hypergeometric tests were used in a later analysis to score TCR-TCR, TCR-HLA and TCR-CMV co-occurrence, with a repertoire-size bias correction applied to the TCR pairs. False discovery rates were estimated in a later analysis by permuting HLA or CMV assignments 20 times. A later analysis grouped co-occurring TCRs with DBSCAN, adding TCRdist sequence similarity when clustering within HLA-allele-positive subsets. Repertoires with fewer than 30,000 or more than 120,000 public chains, plus five repertoires with anomalous nucleotide sharing, were excluded from co-occurrence clustering. In its TCRdb copy, this immuneACCESS table keeps in-frame sequences only and misses some clones. Where compared with another copy, unresolved V genes explain less than half of these, and the others have no known cause. D and trimming were read from the DNA, whereas the V and J calls and clone size are those reported in that table. This sample is represented by about 77,000 clones; over 70% of them were singletons. Clones ranked in the top ten supply roughly 1.5% of the sample.

Inclusive of the bounding cysteine and phenylalanine, the CDR3 is 19 residues long. Only CDR3 DNA remains: 57 bases, in frame from the first base. CDR1 and CDR2 were assigned from the germline V gene (reference sequence) as LNHDA and SQIVND. Trimming removed 8 bases from V and 0 bases from J, leaving 23 bases between the germline ends. Remarks on this clone: Its binding antigen is unknown. Within one base of it there is no much larger clone, and no base qualities were kept.

The sample consisted of PBMCs. The chain is encoded by TRBV19 joined to TRBJ2-6; perhaps TRBD1 is the D gene, with 6 bases matching. The sequence derives from a man aged 35-49 years in good health and CMV-seronegative. The nucleotide sequence is TGTGCCAGTTCCCGTCAGGGGCCCTCTTTTTTCTCTGGGGCCAACGTCCTGACTTTC. This gives the protein CASSRQGPSFFSGANVLTF.